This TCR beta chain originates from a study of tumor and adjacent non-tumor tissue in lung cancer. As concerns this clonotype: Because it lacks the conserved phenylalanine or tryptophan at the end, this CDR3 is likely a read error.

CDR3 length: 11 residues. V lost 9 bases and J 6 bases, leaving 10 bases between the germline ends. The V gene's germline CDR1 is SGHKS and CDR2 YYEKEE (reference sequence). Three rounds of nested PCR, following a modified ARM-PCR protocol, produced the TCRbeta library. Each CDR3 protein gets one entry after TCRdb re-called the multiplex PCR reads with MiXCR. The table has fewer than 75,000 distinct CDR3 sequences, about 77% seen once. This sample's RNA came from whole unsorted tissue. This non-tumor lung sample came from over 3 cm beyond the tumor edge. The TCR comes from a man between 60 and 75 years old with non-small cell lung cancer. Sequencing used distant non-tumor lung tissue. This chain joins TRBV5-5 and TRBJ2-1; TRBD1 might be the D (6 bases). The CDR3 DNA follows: TGTGCCAACAGAGGGGGCAATGAGCAGTTCATC. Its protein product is CANRGGNEQFI.